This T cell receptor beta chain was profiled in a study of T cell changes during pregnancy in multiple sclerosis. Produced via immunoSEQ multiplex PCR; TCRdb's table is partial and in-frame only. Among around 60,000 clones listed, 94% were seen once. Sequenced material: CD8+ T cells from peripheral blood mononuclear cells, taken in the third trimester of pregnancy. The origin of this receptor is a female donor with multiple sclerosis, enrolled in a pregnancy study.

For the CDR3, the DNA is TGTGCCAGCAGCCCCCGGTCCTTCCGGGACTCCTCCTACGAGCAGTACTTC. Protein product: CASSPRSFRDSSYEQYF. This chain joins TRBV11-2 and TRBJ2-7; tentative D call: TRBD2 (6 bases). Trimming removed 5 bases at V and 0 bases at J, with 20 bases between. CDR3 size: 17 residues. Germline-derived CDR1 and CDR2 are SGHAT and FQNNGV.